This T cell receptor (beta chain) was sequenced in a study of human versus mouse CDR3 diversity and MHC coevolution. TCRdb's copy holds only in-frame clones and misses some; the assay was immunoSEQ multiplex PCR. This table has around 77,000 clones, around 90% appearing once. Germline V gene sequence: CDR1 SEHNR, CDR2 FQNEAQ (reference sequence). V trimming: 3 bases; J trimming: 4 bases; junction bases outside the gene matches: 4. CDR3 length equals 14 residues. Sequencing was carried out using naive CD4+ T cells from blood. Subset noted: CD45RO-negative CD62L-positive naive CD4 T cells. The V and J genes are TRBV7-9 and TRBJ1-1; 8 nucleotides align to TRBD1. The TCR sequence derives from a person aged 25 to 69 in good health. CDR3 DNA sequence: TGTGCCAGCAGCTTGACAGGGGTTGGCACTGAAGCTTTCTTT. It codes for CASSLTGVGTEAFF. Full variable domain (missing parts from reference TRBV7-9 and TRBJ1-1): DTGVSQNPRHKITKRGQNVTFRCDPISEHNRLYWYRQTLGQGPEFLTYFQNEAQLEKSRLLSDRFSAERPKGSFSTLEIQRTEQGDSAMYLCASSLTGVGTEAFFGQGTRLTVV.